One T cell receptor (beta chain) is described in this entry. Using immunoSEQ multiplex PCR, the repertoire was profiled, and TCRdb retains in-frame clones only, with some absent. The repertoire has about 92,000 clones, around 82% of them found once; the top ten carry approximately 9.8%. This entry comes from a study of control samples from healthy donors and cancer patients. There are 13 residues in the CDR3. Germline V lookup: CDR1 LNHDA, CDR2 SQIVND (reference sequence). The sequenced sample consisted of blood. This sequence was found in a woman aged 60-75 years in good health. This chain joins TRBV19 and TRBJ1-1; D unresolved. The CDR3 region is CVSNPSGGTEAFF. The CDR3 DNA sequence: TGTGTATCAAACCCTTCGGGAGGCACTGAAGCTTTCTTT.